This passage covers 14 T cell receptor beta chains from one sample sequenced in a study of blood T cells in healthy people across ages. A J-beta primer mix and a sample-barcoded 5' primer were used in a second PCR of about 7 to 11 cycles. TCRdb analysed the 5' RACE reads with MiXCR anew, one entry per CDR3 protein. This table holds around 1,900,000 distinct CDR3 sequences, about two fifths found once. The specimen was blood. Source of these receptors: a human donor in good health.

This clonotype has a handful of counts. The chain recombines TRBV20-1 with TRBJ2-1; D uncertain. The germline V gene has CDR1 DFQATT and CDR2 SNEGSKA (reference sequence). The CDR3 loop spans 15 amino acids. The germline V and J ends were trimmed by 2 bases and 7 bases, with 18 bases remaining between them. CDR3 in amino acids: CSARPSGRLTNEQFF. The CDR3 nucleotides are TGCAGTGCTAGACCCTCCGGCCGTCTCACAAATGAGCAGTTCTTC.

This clonotype appeared a few times. This chain uses TRBV6-2 or TRBV6-3 with TRBJ1-1; D possibly corresponds to TRBD1 (5 bases). Germline-derived CDR1 and CDR2 are MNHEY and SVGEGT. The CDR3 length is 13 residues. The V and J ends lost 8 bases and 0 bases respectively, with 10 bases between them. CDR3 region: CASRGLLNTEAFF. CDR3 DNA sequence: TGTGCCAGCCGGGGCCTATTGAACACTGAAGCTTTCTTT.

This clonotype occurred a few times. The chain employs TRBV29-1 and TRBJ2-3, with D unclear. Trimming stripped 3 bases from V and 5 bases from J, with 12 bases between. The CDR3 has 13 residues. Germline CDR1 and CDR2: SQVTM and ANQGSEA. CDR3 region: CSVDEHSGDTQYF. The CDR3 bases are TGCAGCGTTGATGAACATTCGGGAGATACGCAGTATTTT.

Turning to this clonotype: At one of its ends the junction is not consistent with the germline gene, which may arise from a read error. The chain links TRBV12-3 or TRBV12-4 to TRBJ1-1; D is possibly TRBD1 (5 bases). The length of the CDR3 is 16 residues. CDR3 protein: CVSSFWAGTGDTEAFF. The DNA of the CDR3 is TGTGTCAGCAGTTTTTGGGCAGGGACGGGGGACACTGAAGCTTTCTTT.

The chain links TRBV12-3 or TRBV12-4 to TRBJ2-6; D is unclear. This CDR3 region has 14 residues. V lost 4 bases and J 1 base, leaving 5 bases between the germline ends. The CDR3 sequence is CASSWVSGANVLTF. The CDR3 DNA is TGTGCCAGCAGTTGGGTGTCTGGGGCCAACGTCCTGACTTTC.

This sequence joins TRBV7-8 and TRBJ2-7, with 9 bases fitting TRBD2. The CDR3 runs 17 residues. Germline CDR1 is SGHVS and CDR2 is FQNEAQ. The V segment lost 3 bases and the J segment 3 bases; nucleotides outside the gene matches: 12. CDR3: CASSLGIRLAVSYEQYF. CDR3 DNA: TGTGCCAGCAGCTTGGGAATTCGACTAGCGGTAAGCTACGAGCAGTACTTC.

In its sample, this clonotype was seen many times. V and J are TRBV29-1 and TRBJ1-2; TRBD1 matches 10 bases. The germline V gene encodes CDR1 SQVTM and CDR2 ANQGSEA. CDR3 length equals 13 residues. The ends lost 4 bases at V and 4 bases at J; junction bases unmatched: 3. The CDR3 sequence is CSVGRQGAYGYTF. CDR3 coding DNA: TGCAGCGTTGGGCGACAGGGGGCCTATGGCTACACCTTC.

This clonotype was detected a few times. The rearrangement joins TRBV6-1 to TRBJ1-2; possibly TRBD1 for D (6 bases). The CDR3 runs 14 residues. Germline V gene lookup returns CDR1 MNHNS and CDR2 SASEGT. V was clipped by 6 bases and J by 2 bases, with 13 bases between them. The CDR3 nucleotides read TGTGCCAGCAGCGGAGGACAGCGGAACTATGGCTACACCTTC. Translated: CASSGGQRNYGYTF.

The CDR3 nucleotides read TGTGCCAGCAGAGATAGCGGAGCGCAAGAGACCCAGTACTTC. Its translation: CASRDSGAQETQYF. The V call is TRBV6-2 or TRBV6-3, the J call TRBJ2-5; D is possibly TRBD2 (6 bases). CDR3 length: 14 residues. Between the trimmed V and J ends, which lost 6 bases and 2 bases, there was a span of 13 bases. The germline V gene has CDR1 MNHEY and CDR2 SVGEGT.

This clonotype was counted many times. V and J are TRBV5-5 and TRBJ2-5; 7 bases agree with TRBD1. CDR3 length: 14 residues. The junction had 4 bases not matched to a gene; V was cut back by 3 bases and J by 2 bases. Germline CDR1 SGHKS, CDR2 YYEKEE (reference sequence). The CDR3: CASSWGTAQETQYF. The DNA for the CDR3 is TGTGCCAGCAGCTGGGGGACAGCGCAAGAGACCCAGTACTTC.

This chain connects TRBV7-9 to TRBJ2-3; 8 nucleotides align to TRBD1. This CDR3 has 17 amino acids. CDR1 and CDR2 from the germline V gene are SEHNR and FQNEAQ (reference sequence). V lost 5 bases, J lost 0 bases, and 10 bases stayed unmatched. The CDR3 is CASSPGGQDHSTDTQYF. In DNA form, the CDR3 reads TGTGCCAGCAGCCCCGGGGGACAGGACCATAGCACAGATACGCAGTATTTT.

The gene calls are TRBV12-3 or TRBV12-4 and TRBJ1-1; tentatively, D is TRBD1 (6 bases). The CDR3 runs to 13 residues. Deletions cut 6 bases from V and 5 bases from J, with 13 bases between. CDR3 sequence: CASSSTDRTEAFF. The CDR3 DNA reads as TGTGCCAGCAGCTCAACGGACAGAACTGAAGCTTTCTTT.

CDR3 in amino acids: CASSPRGQVQETQYF. The CDR3 DNA is TGTGCCAGCTCACCGAGGGGACAGGTCCAAGAGACCCAGTACTTC. J is TRBJ2-5 and V is TRBV18; the match to TRBD1 covers 8 bases. J was trimmed by 1 base and V by 3 bases; bases with no gene match: 4. Germline V CDR1 and CDR2: KGHSH, LQKENI. CDR3 length: 15 amino acids.

A few counts support this clonotype. The CDR3 sequence is CATSRDQGRETQFF. The DNA of the CDR3 is TGTGCCACCAGCAGAGATCAGGGCAGGGAGACCCAGTTCTTC. The genes are TRBV15 and TRBJ2-5; D is perhaps TRBD1 or TRBD2 (5 bases each). The end of the DNA is better explained by TRBJ2-1, so the J call may be wrong. Germline lookup yields CDR1 LNHNV and CDR2 YYDKDF (reference sequence). The CDR3 has 14 residues.